This T cell receptor (beta chain) was identified in a study of shared clonotypes between healthy human individuals. Using immunoSEQ multiplex PCR, the repertoire was profiled, and TCRdb retains in-frame clones only, with some absent. The sample consists of a few hundred thousand clones, 80% to 90% of them appearing once. V was cut by 2 bases and J by 1 base, with 12 bases left in between. This CDR3 is built from 15 residues. Germline V gives CDR1 MDHEN, CDR2 SYDVKM. This clone was recorded only once. Its cognate antigen is unknown. Study findings and constraints: An effect of sequencing depth on clonotype sharing among donors was expected.

This chain uses TRBV28 with TRBJ2-7; the D is unclear. The sample consisted of memory CD8+ T cells sorted from blood. The sample's subset: CD45RO+ cells pooled with CCR7-negative TemRA cells. This clonotype originated in a man aged 18 to 30 in good health. CDR3 DNA: TGTGCCAGCAGTTTAATGGGAACCGGGTCCTACGAGCAGTACTTC. Translating it yields CASSLMGTGSYEQYF.